This passage covers 5 T cell receptor beta chains from one sample sequenced in a study of blood T cells in healthy people across ages. For the second PCR, which ran for about 7 to 11 cycles, a sample-barcoded 5' primer and a J-beta primer mix were used. One entry per CDR3 protein, called by TCRdb with MiXCR from the 5' RACE reads. Seen here are over 1,200,000 distinct CDR3 sequences, approximately 60% observed once, and the top ten hold about 6.3%. Source material: blood. These receptors were collected from a man aged 18 to 29 in good health.

This clonotype was detected only a few times. This chain uses TRBV18 with TRBJ1-2, with 11 nucleotides matching TRBD1. This CDR3 region has 15 residues. Germline assignment: CDR1 KGHSH and CDR2 LQKENI. V shed 6 bases and J 1 base; nucleotides not matched to a gene: 4. The CDR3 bases are TGTGCCAGCTCGGACAGGGGGCCTTTTAACTATGGCTACACCTTC. It translates to CASSDRGPFNYGYTF.

Of note for this clonotype: At one boundary the junction diverges from the germline segment, which might be a read error. The chain couples TRBV7-9 to TRBJ2-1; 8 bases are shared with TRBD2. CDR1 and CDR2 from the germline V gene are SEHNR and FQNEAQ (reference sequence). The CDR3 is 15 residues long. The CDR3 protein is CVSSPGGEPYNEQFF. The CDR3, as DNA: TGTGTCAGCAGTCCCGGGGGGGAGCCCTACAATGAGCAGTTCTTC. Full variable domain (outside the CDR3, taken from reference TRBV7-9 and TRBJ2-1): DTGVSQNPRHKITKRGQNVTFRCDPISEHNRLYWYRQTLGQGPEFLTYFQNEAQLEKSRLLSDRFSAERPKGSFSTLEIQRTEQGDSAMYLCVSSPGGEPYNEQFFGPGTRLTVL.

This chain links TRBV27 with TRBJ2-7, with 7 bases identical to TRBD2. CDR3 size: 16 residues. Germline V gene sequence: CDR1 MNHEY, CDR2 SMNVEV (reference sequence). V lost 3 bases and J lost 1; bases outside the gene matches: 9. The chain's CDR3 is CASSFTGGSSSYEQYF. Here the CDR3 DNA reads TGTGCCAGCAGTTTCACGGGGGGTAGTAGTTCCTACGAGCAGTACTTC.

This clonotype was recorded only once. The chain couples TRBV20-1 to TRBJ1-5, with TRBD1 identical over 7 bases. V gave up 6 bases and J gave up 5 bases; unmatched junction bases: 7. Germline lookup yields CDR1 DFQATT and CDR2 SNEGSKA (reference sequence). This CDR3 has 13 amino acids. The CDR3 bases are TGCAGTGCAACGACAGGGCAGGATCAGCCCCAGCATTTT. Protein product: CSATTGQDQPQHF.

The DNA of the CDR3 is TGTGCCAGCAGAGGATCAGGGTTCGACTACGAGCAGTACTTC. This translates into CASRGSGFDYEQYF. The chain has TRBV11-2 and TRBJ2-7; a weak D match, TRBD1 (5 bases). Trimming pared 6 bases from V and 3 bases from J, leaving 15 bases between. Per germline, CDR1 SGHAT and CDR2 FQNNGV. The CDR3 length is 14 residues.